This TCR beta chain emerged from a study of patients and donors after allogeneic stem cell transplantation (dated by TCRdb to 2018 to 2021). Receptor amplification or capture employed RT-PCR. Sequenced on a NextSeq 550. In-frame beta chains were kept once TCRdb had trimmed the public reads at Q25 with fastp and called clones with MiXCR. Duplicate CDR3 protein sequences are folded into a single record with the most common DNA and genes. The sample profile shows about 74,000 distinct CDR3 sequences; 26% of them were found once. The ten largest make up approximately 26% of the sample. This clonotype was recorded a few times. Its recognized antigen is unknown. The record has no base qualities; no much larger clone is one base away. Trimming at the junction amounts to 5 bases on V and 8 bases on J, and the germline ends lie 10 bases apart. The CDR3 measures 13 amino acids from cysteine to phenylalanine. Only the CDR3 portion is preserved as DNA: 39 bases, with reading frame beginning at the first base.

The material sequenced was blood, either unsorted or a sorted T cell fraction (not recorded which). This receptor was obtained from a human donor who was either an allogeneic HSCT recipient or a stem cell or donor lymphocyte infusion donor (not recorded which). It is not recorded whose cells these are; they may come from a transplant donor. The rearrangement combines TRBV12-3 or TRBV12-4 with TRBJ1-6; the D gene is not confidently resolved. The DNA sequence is TGTGCCAGCAGTCCCACGAGGGATTCACCCCTCCACTTT. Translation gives CASSPTRDSPLHF.